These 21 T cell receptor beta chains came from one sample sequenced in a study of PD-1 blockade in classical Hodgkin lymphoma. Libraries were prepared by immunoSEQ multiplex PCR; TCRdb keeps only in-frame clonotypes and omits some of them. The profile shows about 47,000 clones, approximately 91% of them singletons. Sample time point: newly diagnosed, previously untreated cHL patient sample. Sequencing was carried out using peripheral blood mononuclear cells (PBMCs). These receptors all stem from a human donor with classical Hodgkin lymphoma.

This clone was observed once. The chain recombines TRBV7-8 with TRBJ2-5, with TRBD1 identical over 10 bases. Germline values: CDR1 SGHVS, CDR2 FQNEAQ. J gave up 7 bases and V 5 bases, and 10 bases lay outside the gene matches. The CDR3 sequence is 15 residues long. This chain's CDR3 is CASSATGTGDGTQYF. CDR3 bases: TGTGCCAGCAGCGCAACCGGGACAGGGGATGGGACCCAGTACTTC.

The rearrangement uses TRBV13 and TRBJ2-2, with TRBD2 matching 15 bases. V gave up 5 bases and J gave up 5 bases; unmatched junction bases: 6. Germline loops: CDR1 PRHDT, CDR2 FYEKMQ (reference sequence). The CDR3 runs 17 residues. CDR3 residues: CASSPGLAGGRTGELFF. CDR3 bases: TGTGCCAGCAGCCCGGGACTAGCGGGAGGTCGAACCGGGGAGCTGTTTTTT.

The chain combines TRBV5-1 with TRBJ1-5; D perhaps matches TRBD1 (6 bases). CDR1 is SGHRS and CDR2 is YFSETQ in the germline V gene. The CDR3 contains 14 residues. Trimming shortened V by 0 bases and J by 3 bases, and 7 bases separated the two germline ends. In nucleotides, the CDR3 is TGCGCCAGCAGCTTGGCGGGGGCCAATCAGCCCCAGCATTTT. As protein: CASSLAGANQPQHF.

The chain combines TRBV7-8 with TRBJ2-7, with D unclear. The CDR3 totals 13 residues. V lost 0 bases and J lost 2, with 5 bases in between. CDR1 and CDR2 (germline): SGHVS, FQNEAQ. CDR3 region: CASSLAHTYEQYV. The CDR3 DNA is TGTGCCAGCAGCTTAGCTCATACCTACGAGCAGTACGTC.

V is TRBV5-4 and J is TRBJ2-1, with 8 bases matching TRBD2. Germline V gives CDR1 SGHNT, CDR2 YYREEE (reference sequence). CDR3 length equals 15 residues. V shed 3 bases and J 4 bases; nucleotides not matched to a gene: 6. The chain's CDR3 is CASSSTSGAYNEQFF. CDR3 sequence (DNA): TGTGCCAGCAGCTCTACTAGCGGAGCGTACAATGAGCAGTTCTTC.

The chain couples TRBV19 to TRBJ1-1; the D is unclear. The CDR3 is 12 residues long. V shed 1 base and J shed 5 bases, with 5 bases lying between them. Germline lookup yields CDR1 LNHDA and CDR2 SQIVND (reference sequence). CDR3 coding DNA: TGTGCCAGTAGTATAGGGACGACTGAAGCTTTCTTT. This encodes CASSIGTTEAFF.

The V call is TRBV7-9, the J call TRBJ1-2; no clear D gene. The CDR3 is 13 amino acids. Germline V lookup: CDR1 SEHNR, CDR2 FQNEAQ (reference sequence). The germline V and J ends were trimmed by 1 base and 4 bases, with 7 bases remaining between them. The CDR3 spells CASSLGEGYGYTF. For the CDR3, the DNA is TGTGCCAGCAGCTTAGGGGAAGGCTATGGCTACACCTTC. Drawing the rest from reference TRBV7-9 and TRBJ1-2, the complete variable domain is DTGVSQNPRHKITKRGQNVTFRCDPISEHNRLYWYRQTLGQGPEFLTYFQNEAQLEKSRLLSDRFSAERPKGSFSTLEIQRTEQGDSAMYLCASSLGEGYGYTFGSGTRLTVV.

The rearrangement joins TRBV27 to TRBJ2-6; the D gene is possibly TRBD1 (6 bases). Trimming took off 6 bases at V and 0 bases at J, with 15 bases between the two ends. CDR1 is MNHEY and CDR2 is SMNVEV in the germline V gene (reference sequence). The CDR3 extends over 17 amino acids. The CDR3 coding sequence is TGTGCCAGCAGGCGCGAAACAGGGAGCTCTGGGGCCAACGTCCTGACTTTC. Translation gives CASRRETGSSGANVLTF.

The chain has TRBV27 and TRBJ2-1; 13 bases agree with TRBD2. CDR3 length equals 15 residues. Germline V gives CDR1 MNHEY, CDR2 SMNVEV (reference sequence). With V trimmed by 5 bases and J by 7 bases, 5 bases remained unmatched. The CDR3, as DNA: TGTGCCAGCAGTCCCGGGACTAGCGGGAAAAATGAGCAGTTCTTC. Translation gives CASSPGTSGKNEQFF.

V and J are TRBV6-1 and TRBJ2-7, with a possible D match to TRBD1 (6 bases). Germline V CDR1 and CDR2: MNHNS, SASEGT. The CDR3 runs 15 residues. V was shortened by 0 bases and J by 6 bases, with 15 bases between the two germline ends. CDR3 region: CASSEAITGPGEQYV. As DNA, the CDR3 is TGTGCCAGCAGTGAAGCTATTACAGGGCCCGGCGAGCAGTACGTC.

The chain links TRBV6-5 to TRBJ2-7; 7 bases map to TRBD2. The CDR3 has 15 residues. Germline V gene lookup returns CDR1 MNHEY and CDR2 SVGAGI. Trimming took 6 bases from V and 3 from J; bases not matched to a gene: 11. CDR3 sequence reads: CASRSGPGGGYEQYF. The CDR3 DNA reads TGTGCCAGCAGATCCGGGCCCGGCGGGGGCTACGAGCAGTACTTC.

CDR3 sequence (DNA): TGTGCCAGCAGTGAAGCGCCTCGGGGGCTAGGGTATGGCTACACCTTC. It translates to CASSEAPRGLGYGYTF. The V call is TRBV6-1, the J call TRBJ1-2; D possibly corresponds to TRBD1 (6 bases). V lost 0 bases and J 5 bases, leaving 16 bases between the germline ends. The germline V gene has CDR1 MNHNS and CDR2 SASEGT. This CDR3 has 16 residues.

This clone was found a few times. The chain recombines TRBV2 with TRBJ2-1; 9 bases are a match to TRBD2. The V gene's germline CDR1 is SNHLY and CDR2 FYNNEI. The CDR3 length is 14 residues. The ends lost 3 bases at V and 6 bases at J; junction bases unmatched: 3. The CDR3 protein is CASSDGTSINEQFF. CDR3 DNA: TGTGCCAGCAGTGATGGGACTAGCATCAATGAGCAGTTCTTC.

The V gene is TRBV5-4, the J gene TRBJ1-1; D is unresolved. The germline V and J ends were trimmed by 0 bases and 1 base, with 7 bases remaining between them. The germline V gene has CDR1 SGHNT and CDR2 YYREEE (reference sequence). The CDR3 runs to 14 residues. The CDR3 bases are TGTGCCAGCAGCTTGGTTCACACGAACACTGAAGCTTTCTTT. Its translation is CASSLVHTNTEAFF.

CDR3 nucleotides: TGTGCTAGTGGTTTGGTACTGGGCGTCCCAGTAGATGAGCAGTTCTTC. Amino acids: CASGLVLGVPVDEQFF. The gene calls are TRBV12-5 and TRBJ2-1; D remains ambiguous. Trimming took 0 bases from V and 8 from J, leaving 17 bases between them. The V gene's germline CDR1 is LGHNT and CDR2 FRNRAP. This CDR3 is 16 amino acids long.

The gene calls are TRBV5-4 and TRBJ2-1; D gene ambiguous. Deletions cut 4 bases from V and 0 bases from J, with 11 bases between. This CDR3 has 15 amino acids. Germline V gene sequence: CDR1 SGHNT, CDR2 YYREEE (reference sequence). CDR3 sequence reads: CASSPGLSSYNEQFF. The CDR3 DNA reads TGTGCCAGCAGCCCCGGTCTGAGCTCCTACAATGAGCAGTTCTTC. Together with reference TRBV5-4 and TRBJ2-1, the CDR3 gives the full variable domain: ETGVTQSPTHLIKTRGQQVTLRCSSQSGHNTVSWYQQALGQGPQFIFQYYREEENGRGNFPPRFSGLQFPNYSSELNVNALELDDSALYLCASSPGLSSYNEQFFGPGTRLTVL.

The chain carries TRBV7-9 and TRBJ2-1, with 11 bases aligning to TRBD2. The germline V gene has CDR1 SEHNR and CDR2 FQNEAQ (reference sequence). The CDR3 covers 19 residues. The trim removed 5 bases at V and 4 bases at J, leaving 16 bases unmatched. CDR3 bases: TGTGCCAGCAGCCACTGGGAGGGGGGGAGACTAGCGGGATACAATGAGCAGTTCTTC. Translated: CASSHWEGGRLAGYNEQFF. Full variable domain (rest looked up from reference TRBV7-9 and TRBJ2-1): DTGVSQNPRHKITKRGQNVTFRCDPISEHNRLYWYRQTLGQGPEFLTYFQNEAQLEKSRLLSDRFSAERPKGSFSTLEIQRTEQGDSAMYLCASSHWEGGRLAGYNEQFFGPGTRLTVL.

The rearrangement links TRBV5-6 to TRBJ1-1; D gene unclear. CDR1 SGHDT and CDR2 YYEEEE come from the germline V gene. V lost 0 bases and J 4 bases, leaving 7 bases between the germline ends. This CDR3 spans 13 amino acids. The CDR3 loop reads CASSLVGATEAFF. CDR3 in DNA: TGTGCCAGCAGCTTGGTGGGAGCCACTGAAGCTTTCTTT.

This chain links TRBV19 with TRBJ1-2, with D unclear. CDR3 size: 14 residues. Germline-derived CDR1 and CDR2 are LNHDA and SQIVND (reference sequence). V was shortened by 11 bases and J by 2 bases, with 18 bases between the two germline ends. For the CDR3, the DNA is TGTGCCTCTAAAGGGAGGGTCACGAACTATGGCTACACCTTC. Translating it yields CASKGRVTNYGYTF.

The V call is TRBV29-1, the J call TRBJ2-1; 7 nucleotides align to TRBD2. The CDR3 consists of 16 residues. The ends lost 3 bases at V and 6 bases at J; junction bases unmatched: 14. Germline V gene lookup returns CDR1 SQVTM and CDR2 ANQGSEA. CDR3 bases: TGCAGCGTTGACCGCATTCGCGGGAGTGGAGGCAATGAGCAGTTCTTC. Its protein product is CSVDRIRGSGGNEQFF.

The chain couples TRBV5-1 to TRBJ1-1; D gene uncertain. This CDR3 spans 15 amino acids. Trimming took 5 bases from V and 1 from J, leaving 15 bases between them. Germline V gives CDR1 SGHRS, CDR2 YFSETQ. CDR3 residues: CASSRARTWNTEAFF. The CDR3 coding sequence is TGCGCCAGCAGTCGGGCAAGAACGTGGAACACTGAAGCTTTCTTT.